One and the same sample provided the 13 T cell receptor beta chains below, sequenced in a study of blood T cell repertoires in COVID-19. Libraries were prepared by immunoSEQ multiplex PCR; TCRdb keeps only in-frame clonotypes and omits some of them. Of about 120,000 clones in the sample, 85% to 90% are singletons; the top ten hold less than 2%. The sequencing sample was made of peripheral blood. The receptors here all came from a human donor in a cohort sampled during active COVID-19.

The chain recombines TRBV6-5 with TRBJ1-1, with TRBD1 identical over 9 bases. This CDR3 is built from 15 residues. Germline CDR1 is MNHEY and CDR2 is SVGAGI. Trimming took 5 bases from V and 7 from J; bases not matched to a gene: 11. The CDR3 here is CASSPSDRGQVEAFF. The CDR3 bases are TGTGCCAGCAGTCCATCGGACAGGGGACAAGTTGAAGCTTTCTTT.

This clone was counted a few times. This chain uses TRBV5-4 with TRBJ2-7; 8 nucleotides align to TRBD2. There are 15 residues in the CDR3. In germline, CDR1 is SGHNT, CDR2 YYREEE (reference sequence). V was pared by 2 bases and J by 5 bases, with 9 bases of the junction left unmatched. Here the CDR3 reads CASSFYRGGLNEQYF. The CDR3 nucleotides are TGTGCCAGCAGCTTTTACCGGGGGGGCCTGAACGAGCAGTACTTC.

The J gene is TRBJ2-4, the V gene TRBV5-1; TRBD2 matches at 13 bases. J gave up 5 bases and V 4 bases, and 6 bases lay outside the gene matches. This CDR3 region has 16 residues. Germline CDR1 and CDR2: SGHRS and YFSETQ. CDR3 in amino acids: CASSTGTSGAENIQYF. The CDR3 nucleotides read TGCGCCAGCAGCACCGGGACTAGCGGGGCCGAAAACATTCAGTACTTC. Combining the CDR3 with reference TRBV5-1 and TRBJ2-4 gives the whole variable domain KAGVTQTPRYLIKTRGQQVTLSCSPISGHRSVSWYQQTPGQGLQFLFEYFSETQRNKGNFPGRFSGRQFSNSRSEMNVSTLELGDSALYLCASSTGTSGAENIQYFGAGTRLSVL.

The chain combines TRBV15 with TRBJ1-4; 7 nucleotides align to TRBD1. The CDR3 runs to 15 residues. V was clipped by 2 bases and J by 8 bases; unmatched bases: 8. Germline V gene lookup returns CDR1 LNHNV and CDR2 YYDKDF (reference sequence). The CDR3 loop is CATSRIPGGREKLFF. The CDR3 DNA sequence: TGTGCCACCAGCAGAATACCAGGGGGAAGGGAAAAACTGTTTTTT.

The J gene is TRBJ2-1, the V gene TRBV10-2, with TRBD2 identical over 10 bases. The CDR3 extends over 17 amino acids. The germline gives CDR1 WSHSY, CDR2 SAAADI. The J segment lost 5 bases and the V segment lost 6 bases, leaving 13 bases of the junction unmatched. CDR3 bases: TGCGCCAGCAGCGGACTATTAAGAGCGGGAGGGGACAATGAGCAGTTCTTC. This sequence encodes CASSGLLRAGGDNEQFF.

The chain recombines TRBV12-3 or TRBV12-4 with TRBJ2-1, with a weak D call TRBD2 (6 bases). This CDR3 contains 12 residues. Trimming cost V 6 bases and J 8 bases, with 11 bases left between them. The CDR3 sequence is CASRGLRDEQFF. Written as DNA, the CDR3 is TGTGCCAGCAGGGGACTCCGCGATGAGCAGTTCTTC.

The chain uses TRBV12-3 or TRBV12-4 and TRBJ2-1; the D is unclear. Trimming cost V 4 bases and J 9 bases, with 13 bases left between them. This CDR3 is built from 13 residues. The CDR3 nucleotides read TGTGCCAGCAGTTCCCTGACGGAGACTGAGCAGTTCTTC. This codes for CASSSLTETEQFF.

This chain connects TRBV24-1 to TRBJ2-3; a possible D gene is TRBD2 (5 bases). Trimming removed 0 bases from V and 0 bases from J, with 9 bases in between. Per the germline V gene, CDR1 is KGHDR and CDR2 is SFDVKD. The length of the CDR3 is 16 residues. CDR3 region: CATSDLQSGSTDTQYF. The DNA of the CDR3 is TGTGCCACCAGTGATTTGCAAAGCGGTAGCACAGATACGCAGTATTTT.

This sequence joins TRBV2 and TRBJ1-1; 7 positions agree with TRBD1. CDR3 length: 15 residues. The V segment lost 6 bases and the J segment 2 bases; nucleotides outside the gene matches: 9. Germline lookup yields CDR1 SNHLY and CDR2 FYNNEI. For the CDR3, the DNA is TGTGCCAGCAGGGACCTGAGACAGGGAAACACTGAAGCTTTCTTT. Its protein product is CASRDLRQGNTEAFF.

The CDR3 loop is CATSSRRASGGAKPYEQYF. The DNA for the CDR3 is TGTGCCACCAGCAGCCGCCGGGCTAGCGGGGGGGCAAAACCCTACGAGCAGTACTTC. The chain couples TRBV15 to TRBJ2-7, with 12 bases aligning to TRBD2. The CDR3 covers 19 residues. V gave up 3 bases and J gave up 2 bases; unmatched junction bases: 14. Per germline, CDR1 LNHNV and CDR2 YYDKDF (reference sequence).

This sequence joins TRBV6-5 and TRBJ1-6; the D gene is possibly TRBD1 (5 bases). From germline, CDR1 is MNHEY and CDR2 SVGAGI. The CDR3 length is 13 residues. V lost 6 bases to trimming and J lost 9 bases, with 12 bases between them. The DNA of the CDR3 is TGTGCCAGCAGGCCCCTTCAGGGTTCACCCCTCCACTTT. Amino acid sequence: CASRPLQGSPLHF.

V gene TRBV3-1 (or the pseudogene TRBV3-2) combines with J gene TRBJ2-1; D is possibly TRBD2 (7 bases). Germline assignment: CDR1 LGHDT and CDR2 YNNKEL (reference sequence). The CDR3 consists of 15 residues. V lost 8 bases, J lost 0 bases, and 14 bases lay in between. This CDR3 is CASSPGGRSYNEQFF. CDR3 DNA sequence: TGTGCCAGCTCCCCCGGGGGGCGCTCCTACAATGAGCAGTTCTTC.

The chain recombines TRBV6-5 with TRBJ1-3; D is possibly TRBD1 (5 bases). The ends were cut back, 2 bases at V and 0 bases at J, with 11 bases in the middle. This CDR3 has 16 amino acids. CDR1 and CDR2 from the germline V gene are MNHEY and SVGAGI. This chain's CDR3 is CASSYSDSHSGNTIYF. For the CDR3, the DNA is TGTGCCAGCAGTTACAGCGACAGCCACTCTGGAAACACCATATATTTT.